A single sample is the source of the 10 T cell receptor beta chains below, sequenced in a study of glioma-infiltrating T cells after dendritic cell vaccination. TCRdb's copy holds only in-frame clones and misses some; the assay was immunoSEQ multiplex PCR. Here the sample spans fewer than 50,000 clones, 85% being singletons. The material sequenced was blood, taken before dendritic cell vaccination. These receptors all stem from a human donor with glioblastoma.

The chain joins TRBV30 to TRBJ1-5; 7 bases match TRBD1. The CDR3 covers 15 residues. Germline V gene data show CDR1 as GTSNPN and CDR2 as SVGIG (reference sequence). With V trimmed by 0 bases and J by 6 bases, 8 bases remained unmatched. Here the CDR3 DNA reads TGTGCCTGGAGTGTGGCCCAGGGGGGTGGTCAGCCCCAGCATTTT. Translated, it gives CAWSVAQGGGQPQHF. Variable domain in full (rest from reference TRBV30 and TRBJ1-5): SQTIHQWPATLVQPVGSPLSLECTVEGTSNPNLYWYRQAAGRGLQLLFYSVGIGQISSEVPQNLSASRPQDRQFILSSKKLLLSDSGFYLCAWSVAQGGGQPQHFGDGTRLSIL.

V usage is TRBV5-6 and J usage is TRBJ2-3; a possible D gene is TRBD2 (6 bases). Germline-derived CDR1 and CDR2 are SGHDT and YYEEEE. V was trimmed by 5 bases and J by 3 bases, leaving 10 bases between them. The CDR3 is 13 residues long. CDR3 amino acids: CASSPAGTDTQYF. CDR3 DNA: TGTGCCAGCAGTCCTGCGGGGACAGATACGCAGTATTTT.

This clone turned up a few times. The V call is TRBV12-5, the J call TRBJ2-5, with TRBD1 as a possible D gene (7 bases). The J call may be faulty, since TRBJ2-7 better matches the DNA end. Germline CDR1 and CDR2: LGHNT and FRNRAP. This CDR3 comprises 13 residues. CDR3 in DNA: TGTGCTAGTAGGCGGGACAGCGCCTACGAGCAGTACTTC. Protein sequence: CASRRDSAYEQYF.

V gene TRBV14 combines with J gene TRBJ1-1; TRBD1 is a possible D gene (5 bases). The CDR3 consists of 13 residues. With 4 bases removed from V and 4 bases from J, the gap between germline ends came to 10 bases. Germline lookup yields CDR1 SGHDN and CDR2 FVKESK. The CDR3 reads CASSLTQGTEAFF. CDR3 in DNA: TGTGCCAGCAGCCTCACTCAGGGCACTGAAGCTTTCTTT.

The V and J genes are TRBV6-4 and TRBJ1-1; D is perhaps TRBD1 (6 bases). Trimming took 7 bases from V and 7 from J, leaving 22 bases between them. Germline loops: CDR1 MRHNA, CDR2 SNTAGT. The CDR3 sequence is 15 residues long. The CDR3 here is CASKPYRDILYEAFF. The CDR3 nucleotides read TGTGCCAGCAAACCCTACCGGGACATCCTTTATGAAGCTTTCTTT.

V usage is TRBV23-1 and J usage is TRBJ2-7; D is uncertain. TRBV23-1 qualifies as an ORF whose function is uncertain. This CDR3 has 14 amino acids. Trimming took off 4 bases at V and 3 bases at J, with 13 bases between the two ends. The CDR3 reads CASSPGGSRYEQYF. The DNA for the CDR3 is TGCGCCAGCAGTCCTGGCGGCAGCCGCTACGAGCAGTACTTC.

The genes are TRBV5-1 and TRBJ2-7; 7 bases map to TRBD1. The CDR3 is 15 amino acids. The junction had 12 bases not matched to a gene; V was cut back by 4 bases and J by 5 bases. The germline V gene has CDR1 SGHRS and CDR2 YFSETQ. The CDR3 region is CASSLPTGLADEQYF. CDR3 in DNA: TGCGCCAGCAGCCTTCCGACAGGGTTGGCTGACGAGCAGTACTTC. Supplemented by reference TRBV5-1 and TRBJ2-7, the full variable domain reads KAGVTQTPRYLIKTRGQQVTLSCSPISGHRSVSWYQQTPGQGLQFLFEYFSETQRNKGNFPGRFSGRQFSNSRSEMNVSTLELGDSALYLCASSLPTGLADEQYFGPGTRLTVT.

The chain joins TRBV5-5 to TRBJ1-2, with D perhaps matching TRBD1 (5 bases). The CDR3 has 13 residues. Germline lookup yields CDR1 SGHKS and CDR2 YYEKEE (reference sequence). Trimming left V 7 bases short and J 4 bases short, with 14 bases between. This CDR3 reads CASWTGLLYGYTF. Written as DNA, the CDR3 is TGTGCCAGCTGGACGGGACTCCTCTATGGCTACACCTTC.

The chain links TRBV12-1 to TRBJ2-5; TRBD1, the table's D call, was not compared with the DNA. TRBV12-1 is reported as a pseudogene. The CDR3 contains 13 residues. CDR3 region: CASSKRTGKTQYF. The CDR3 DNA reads TGTGCCAGCAGCAAGAGGACAGGAAAGACCCAGTACTTC.

CDR3 nucleotide sequence: TGTGCCAGCAGTGAACGGGGGGTAGCTGGCGAGCAGTACTTC. It encodes CASSERGVAGEQYF. This sequence joins TRBV2 and TRBJ2-5; TRBD2 agrees at 7 bases. The J call may be in error: the DNA end matches TRBJ2-7 better. Germline V CDR1 and CDR2: SNHLY, FYNNEI. The CDR3 has 14 amino acids.